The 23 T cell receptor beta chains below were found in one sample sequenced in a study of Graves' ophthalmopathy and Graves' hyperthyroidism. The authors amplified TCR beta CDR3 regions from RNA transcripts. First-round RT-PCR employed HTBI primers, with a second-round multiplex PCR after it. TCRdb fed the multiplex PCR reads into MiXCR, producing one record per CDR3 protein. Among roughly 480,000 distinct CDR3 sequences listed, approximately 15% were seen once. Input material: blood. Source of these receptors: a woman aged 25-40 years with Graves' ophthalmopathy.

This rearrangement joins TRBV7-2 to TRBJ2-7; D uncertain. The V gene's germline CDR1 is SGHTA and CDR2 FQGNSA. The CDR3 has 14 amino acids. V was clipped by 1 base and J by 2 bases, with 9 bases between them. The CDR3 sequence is CASSLGSNAYEQYF. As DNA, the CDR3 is TGTGCCAGCAGCTTAGGCTCTAACGCCTACGAGCAGTACTTC. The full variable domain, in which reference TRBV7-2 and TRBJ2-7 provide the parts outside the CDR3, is GAGVSQSPSNKVTEKGKDVELRCDPISGHTALYWYRQSLGQGLEFLIYFQGNSAPDKSGLPSDRFSAERTGGSVSTLTIQRTQQEDSAVYLCASSLGSNAYEQYFGPGTRLTVT.

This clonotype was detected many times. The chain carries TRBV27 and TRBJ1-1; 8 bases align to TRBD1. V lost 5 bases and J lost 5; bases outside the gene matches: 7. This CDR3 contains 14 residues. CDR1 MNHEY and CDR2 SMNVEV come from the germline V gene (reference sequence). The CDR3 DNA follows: TGTGCCAGCAGTGCGGACAGGGTTTGGACTGAAGCTTTCTTT. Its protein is CASSADRVWTEAFF.

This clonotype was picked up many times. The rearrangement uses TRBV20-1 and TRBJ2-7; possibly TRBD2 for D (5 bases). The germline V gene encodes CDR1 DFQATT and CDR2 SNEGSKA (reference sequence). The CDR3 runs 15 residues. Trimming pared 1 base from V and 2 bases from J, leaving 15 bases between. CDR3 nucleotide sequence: TGCAGTGCTAGAGCCCGGGGAACCGAAACCTACGAGCAGTACTTC. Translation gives CSARARGTETYEQYF.

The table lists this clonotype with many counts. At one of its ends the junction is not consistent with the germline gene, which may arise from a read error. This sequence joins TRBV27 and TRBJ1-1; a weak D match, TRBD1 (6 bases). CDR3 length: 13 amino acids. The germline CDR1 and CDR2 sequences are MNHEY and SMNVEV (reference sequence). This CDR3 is CASRPTGNAEAFF. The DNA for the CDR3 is TGTGCCAGCAGACCAACAGGGAACGCTGAAGCTTTCTTT.

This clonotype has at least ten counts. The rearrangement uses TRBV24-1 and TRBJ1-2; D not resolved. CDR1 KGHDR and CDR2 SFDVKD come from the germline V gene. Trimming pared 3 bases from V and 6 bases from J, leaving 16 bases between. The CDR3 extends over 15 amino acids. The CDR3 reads CATSDTTSHFNGYTF. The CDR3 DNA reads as TGTGCCACCAGTGATACGACATCCCACTTTAATGGCTACACCTTC.

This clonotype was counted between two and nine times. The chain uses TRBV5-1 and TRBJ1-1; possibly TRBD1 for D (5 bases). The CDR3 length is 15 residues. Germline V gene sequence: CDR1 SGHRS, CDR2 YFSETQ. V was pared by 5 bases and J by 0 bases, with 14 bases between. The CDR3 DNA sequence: TGCGCCAGCAGGCTTCCGGGACGGATGAACACTGAAGCTTTCTTT. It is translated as CASRLPGRMNTEAFF.

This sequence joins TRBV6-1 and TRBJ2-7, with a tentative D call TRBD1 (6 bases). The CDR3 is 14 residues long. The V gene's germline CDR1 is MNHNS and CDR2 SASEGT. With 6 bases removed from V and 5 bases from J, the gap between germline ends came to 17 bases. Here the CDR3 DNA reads TGTGCCAGCAGCTCAGGGGCAGGGATCAACGAGCAGTACTTC. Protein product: CASSSGAGINEQYF.

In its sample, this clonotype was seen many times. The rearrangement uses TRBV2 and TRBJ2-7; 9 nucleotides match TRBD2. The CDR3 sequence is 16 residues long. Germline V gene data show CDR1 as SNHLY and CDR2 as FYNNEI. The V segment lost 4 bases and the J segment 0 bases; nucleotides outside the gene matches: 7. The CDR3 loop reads CASSVASGDLSYEQYF. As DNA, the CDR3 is TGTGCCAGCAGTGTGGCTAGCGGGGACCTCTCCTACGAGCAGTACTTC.

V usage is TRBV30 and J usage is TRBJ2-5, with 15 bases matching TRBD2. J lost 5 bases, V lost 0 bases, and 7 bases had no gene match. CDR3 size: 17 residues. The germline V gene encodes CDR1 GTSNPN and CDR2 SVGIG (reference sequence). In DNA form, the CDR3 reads TGTGCCTGGAGTGTACGAGGACTAGCGGGAGGGACGGAGACCCAGTACTTC. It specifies CAWSVRGLAGGTETQYF. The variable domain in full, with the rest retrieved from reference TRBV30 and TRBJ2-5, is SQTIHQWPATLVQPVGSPLSLECTVEGTSNPNLYWYRQAAGRGLQLLFYSVGIGQISSEVPQNLSASRPQDRQFILSSKKLLLSDSGFYLCAWSVRGLAGGTETQYFGPGTRLLVL.

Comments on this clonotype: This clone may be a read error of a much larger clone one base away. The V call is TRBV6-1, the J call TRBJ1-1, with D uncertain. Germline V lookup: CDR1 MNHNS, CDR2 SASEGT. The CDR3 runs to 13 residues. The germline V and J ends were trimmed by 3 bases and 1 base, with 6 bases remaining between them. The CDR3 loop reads CASSESRNTEAFF. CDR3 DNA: TGTGCCAGCAGTGAGAGCAGGAACACTGAAGCTTTCTTT.

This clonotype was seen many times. The CDR3 loop is CASSYSKGQEYQETQYF. CDR3 DNA: TGTGCCAGCAGTTACTCGAAGGGACAGGAGTACCAAGAGACCCAGTACTTC. The chain links TRBV6-5 to TRBJ2-5; TRBD1 aligns across 8 bases. The CDR3 extends over 17 amino acids. Germline lookup yields CDR1 MNHEY and CDR2 SVGAGI. After removal of 0 bases from V and 0 bases from J, the junction contained 6 bases not matched to a gene.

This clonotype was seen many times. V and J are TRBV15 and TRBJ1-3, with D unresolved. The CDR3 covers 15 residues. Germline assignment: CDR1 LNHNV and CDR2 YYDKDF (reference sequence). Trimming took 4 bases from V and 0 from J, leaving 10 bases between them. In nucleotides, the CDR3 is TGTGCCACCAGCAAGGACGTCACCTCTGGAAACACCATATATTTT. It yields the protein CATSKDVTSGNTIYF.

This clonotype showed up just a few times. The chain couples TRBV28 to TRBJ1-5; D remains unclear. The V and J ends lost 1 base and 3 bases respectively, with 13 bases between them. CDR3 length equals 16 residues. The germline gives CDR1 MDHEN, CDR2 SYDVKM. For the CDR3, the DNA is TGTGCCAGCAGTTTATCAGGCTTCTCTCTCAATCAGCCCCAGCATTTT. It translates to CASSLSGFSLNQPQHF.

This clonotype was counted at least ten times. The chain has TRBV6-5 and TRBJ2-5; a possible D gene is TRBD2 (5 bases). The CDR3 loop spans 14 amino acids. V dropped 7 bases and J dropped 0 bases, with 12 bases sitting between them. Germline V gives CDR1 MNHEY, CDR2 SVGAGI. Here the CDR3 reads CASTLPGYQETQYF. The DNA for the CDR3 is TGTGCCAGCACCCTTCCGGGGTACCAAGAGACCCAGTACTTC.

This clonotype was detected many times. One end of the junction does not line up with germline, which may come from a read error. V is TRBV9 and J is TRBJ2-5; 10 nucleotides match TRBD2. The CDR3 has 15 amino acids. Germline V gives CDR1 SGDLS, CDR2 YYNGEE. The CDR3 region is CASSDRLAGEEAQYF. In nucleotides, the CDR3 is TGTGCCAGCAGCGACCGGCTAGCGGGAGAAGAGGCCCAGTACTTC.

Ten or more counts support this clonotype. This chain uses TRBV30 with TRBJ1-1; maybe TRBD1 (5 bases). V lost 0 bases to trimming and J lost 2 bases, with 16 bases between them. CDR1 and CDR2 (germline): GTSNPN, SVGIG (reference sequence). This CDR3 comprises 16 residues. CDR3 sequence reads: CAWSVLRQGPNTEAFF. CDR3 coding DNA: TGTGCCTGGAGTGTACTTCGTCAGGGACCTAACACTGAAGCTTTCTTT.

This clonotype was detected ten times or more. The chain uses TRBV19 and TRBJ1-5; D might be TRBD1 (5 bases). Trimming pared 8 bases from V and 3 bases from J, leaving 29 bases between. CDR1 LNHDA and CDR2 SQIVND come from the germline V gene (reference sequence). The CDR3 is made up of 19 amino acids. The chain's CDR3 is CASHSNPGEAGKFNQPQHF. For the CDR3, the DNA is TGTGCCAGTCATTCGAACCCGGGGGAGGCAGGGAAATTCAATCAGCCCCAGCATTTT.

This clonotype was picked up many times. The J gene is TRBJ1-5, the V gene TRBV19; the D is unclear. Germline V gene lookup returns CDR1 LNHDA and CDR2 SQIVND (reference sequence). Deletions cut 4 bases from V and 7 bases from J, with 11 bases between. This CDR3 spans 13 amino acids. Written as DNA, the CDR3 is TGTGCCAGTAGTAGGGGTTTGACGCAGCCCCAGCATTTT. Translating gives CASSRGLTQPQHF.

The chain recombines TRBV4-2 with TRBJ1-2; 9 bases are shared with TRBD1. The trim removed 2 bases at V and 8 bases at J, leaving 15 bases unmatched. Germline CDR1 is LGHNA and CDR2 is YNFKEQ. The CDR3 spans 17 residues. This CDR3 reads CASSQYSFGQGREGYTF. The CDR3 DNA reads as TGTGCCAGCAGCCAATACTCTTTCGGACAGGGGAGGGAAGGCTACACCTTC.

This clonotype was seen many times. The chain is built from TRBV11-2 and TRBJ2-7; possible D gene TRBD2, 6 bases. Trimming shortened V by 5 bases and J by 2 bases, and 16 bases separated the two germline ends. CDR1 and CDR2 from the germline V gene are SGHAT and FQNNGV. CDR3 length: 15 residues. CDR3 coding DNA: TGTGCCAGCAGCCCCCCCTGGGACTCCGCCTACGAGCAGTACTTC. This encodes CASSPPWDSAYEQYF.

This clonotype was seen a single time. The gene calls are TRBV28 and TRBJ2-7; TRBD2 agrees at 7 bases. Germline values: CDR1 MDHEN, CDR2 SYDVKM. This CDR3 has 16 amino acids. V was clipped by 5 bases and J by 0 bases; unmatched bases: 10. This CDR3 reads CASSIFGGSGSYEQYF. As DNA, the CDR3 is TGTGCCAGCAGTATATTCGGCGGGAGTGGCTCCTACGAGCAGTACTTC.

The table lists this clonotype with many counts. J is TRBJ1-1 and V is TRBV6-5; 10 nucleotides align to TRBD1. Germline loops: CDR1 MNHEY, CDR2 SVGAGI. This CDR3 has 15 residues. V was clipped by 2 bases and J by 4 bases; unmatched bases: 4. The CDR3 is CASSYDRGPGTEAFF. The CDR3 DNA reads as TGTGCCAGCAGTTACGACAGGGGGCCTGGCACTGAAGCTTTCTTT.

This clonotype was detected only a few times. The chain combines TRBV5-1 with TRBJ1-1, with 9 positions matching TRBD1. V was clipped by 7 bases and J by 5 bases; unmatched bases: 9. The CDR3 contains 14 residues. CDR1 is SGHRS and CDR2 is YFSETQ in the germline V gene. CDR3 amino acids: CASERDGQGTEAFF. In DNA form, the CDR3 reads TGCGCCAGCGAGAGGGACGGACAGGGGACTGAAGCTTTCTTT.